This TCR beta chain was sequenced for a study of graft-versus-host responses after intestinal transplantation. Germline lookup yields CDR1 SGDLS and CDR2 YYNGEE. The CDR3 runs 16 residues. V lost 6 bases, J lost 6 bases, and 12 bases stayed unmatched. Note on this clone: The antigen is unknown.

This table comes from immunoSEQ multiplex PCR, and its TCRdb copy is limited to in-frame clones, with some not included. The top ten hold around 0.11% of the sample, which has more than 70,000 clones, roughly 90% seen once. This TCR was recovered from a human donor who received an intestinal transplant. This sequence joins TRBV9 and TRBJ2-1, with TRBD2 matching 10 bases. The input for sequencing was unstimulated CD4+ T cells sorted from spleen or lymph node cells, taken before intestinal transplant. The CDR3 loop reads CASNSVSGGGSNEQFF. CDR3 in DNA: TGTGCCAGCAACAGCGTAAGCGGGGGGGGATCCAATGAGCAGTTCTTC.